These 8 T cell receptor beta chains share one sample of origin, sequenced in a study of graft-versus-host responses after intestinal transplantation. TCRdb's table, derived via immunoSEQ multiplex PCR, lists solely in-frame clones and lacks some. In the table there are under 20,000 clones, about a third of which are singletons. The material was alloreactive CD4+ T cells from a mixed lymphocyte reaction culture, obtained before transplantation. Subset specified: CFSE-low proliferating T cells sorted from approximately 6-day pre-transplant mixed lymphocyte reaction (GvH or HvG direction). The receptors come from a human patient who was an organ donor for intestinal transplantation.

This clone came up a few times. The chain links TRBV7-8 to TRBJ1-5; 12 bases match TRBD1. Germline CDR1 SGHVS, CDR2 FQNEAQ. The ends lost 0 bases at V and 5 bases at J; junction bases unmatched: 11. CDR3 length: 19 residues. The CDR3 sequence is CASSLARNRWDRGHQPQHF. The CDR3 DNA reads TGTGCCAGCAGCTTAGCGAGAAATAGGTGGGACAGGGGGCATCAGCCCCAGCATTTT. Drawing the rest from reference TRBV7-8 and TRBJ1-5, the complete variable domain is GAGVSQSPRYKVAKRGQDVALRCDPISGHVSLFWYQQALGQGPEFLTYFQNEAQLDKSGLPSDRFFAERPEGSVSTLKIQRTQQEDSAVYLCASSLARNRWDRGHQPQHFGDGTRLSIL.

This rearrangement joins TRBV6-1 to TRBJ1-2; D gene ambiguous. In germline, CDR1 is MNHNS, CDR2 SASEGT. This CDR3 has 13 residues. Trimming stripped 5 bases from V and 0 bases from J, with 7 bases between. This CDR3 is CASSYTPNYGYTF. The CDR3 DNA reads TGTGCCAGCAGTTATACACCTAACTATGGCTACACCTTC.

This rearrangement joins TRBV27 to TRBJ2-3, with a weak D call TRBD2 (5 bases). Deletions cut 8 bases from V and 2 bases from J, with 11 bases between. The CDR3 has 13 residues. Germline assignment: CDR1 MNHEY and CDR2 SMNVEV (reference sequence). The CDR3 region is CASAERPTDTQYF. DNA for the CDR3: TGTGCCAGCGCGGAGCGGCCCACAGATACGCAGTATTTT.

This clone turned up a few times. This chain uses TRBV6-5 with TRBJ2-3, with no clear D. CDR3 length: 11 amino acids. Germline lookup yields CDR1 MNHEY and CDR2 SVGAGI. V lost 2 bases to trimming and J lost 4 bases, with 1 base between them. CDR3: CASSYADTQYF. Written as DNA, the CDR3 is TGTGCCAGCAGTTACGCAGATACGCAGTATTTT.

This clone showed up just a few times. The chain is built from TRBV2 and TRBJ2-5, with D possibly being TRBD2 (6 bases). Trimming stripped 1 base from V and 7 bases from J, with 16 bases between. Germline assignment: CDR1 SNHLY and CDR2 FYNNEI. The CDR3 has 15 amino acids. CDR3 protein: CASSEGEVFVGTQYF. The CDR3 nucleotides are TGTGCCAGCAGTGAAGGGGAGGTTTTCGTGGGGACCCAGTACTTC.

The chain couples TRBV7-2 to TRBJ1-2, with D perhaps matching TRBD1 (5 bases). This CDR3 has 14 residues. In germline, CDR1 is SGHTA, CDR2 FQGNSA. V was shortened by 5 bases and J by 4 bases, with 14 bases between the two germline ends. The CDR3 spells CASSPGTASYGYTF. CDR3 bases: TGTGCCAGCAGCCCCGGGACCGCCAGCTATGGCTACACCTTC.

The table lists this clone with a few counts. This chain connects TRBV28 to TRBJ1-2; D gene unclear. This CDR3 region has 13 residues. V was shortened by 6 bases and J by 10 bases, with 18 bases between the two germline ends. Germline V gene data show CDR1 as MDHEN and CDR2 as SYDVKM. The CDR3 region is CASSRIRESTYTF. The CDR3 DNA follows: TGTGCCAGCAGCAGAATCCGGGAGTCGACCTACACCTTC.

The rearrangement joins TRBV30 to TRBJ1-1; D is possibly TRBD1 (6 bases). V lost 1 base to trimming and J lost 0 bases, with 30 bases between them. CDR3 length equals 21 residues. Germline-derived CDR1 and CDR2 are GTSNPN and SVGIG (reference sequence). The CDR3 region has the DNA TGTGCCTGGAGTGGAGTGGGGGCGAACAGGGTAAAACTCTCCATGAACACTGAAGCTTTCTTT. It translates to CAWSGVGANRVKLSMNTEAFF.